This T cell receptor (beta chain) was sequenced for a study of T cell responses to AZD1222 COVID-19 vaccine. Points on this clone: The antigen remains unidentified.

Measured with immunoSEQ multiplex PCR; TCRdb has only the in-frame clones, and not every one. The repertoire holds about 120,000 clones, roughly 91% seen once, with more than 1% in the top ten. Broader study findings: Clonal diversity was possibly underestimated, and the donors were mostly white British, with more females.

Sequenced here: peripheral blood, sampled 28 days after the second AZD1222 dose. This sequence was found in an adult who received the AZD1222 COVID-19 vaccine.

CDR3 loop: CASSDGKGATHVSTDTQYF. CDR3 DNA sequence: TGTGCCAGCAGTGATGGTAAGGGGGCGACCCACGTGAGCACAGATACGCAGTATTTT. The chain has TRBV2 and TRBJ2-3; TRBD1 matches 7 bases. The V and J ends lost 3 bases and 0 bases, in that order; junction bases with no gene match: 15. Germline V gives CDR1 SNHLY, CDR2 FYNNEI. The length of the CDR3 is 19 residues.